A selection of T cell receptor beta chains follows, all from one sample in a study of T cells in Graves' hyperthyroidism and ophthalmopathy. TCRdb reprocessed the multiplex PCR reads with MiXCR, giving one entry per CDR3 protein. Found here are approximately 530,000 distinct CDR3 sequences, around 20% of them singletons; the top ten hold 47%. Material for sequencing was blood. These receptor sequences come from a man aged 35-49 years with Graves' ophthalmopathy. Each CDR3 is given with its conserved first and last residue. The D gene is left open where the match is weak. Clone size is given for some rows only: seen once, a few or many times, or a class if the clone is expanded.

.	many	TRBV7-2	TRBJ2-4	TGTGCCAGCAGCGAGGACTCCGGCGATGCCCTAGCCAAAAACATTCAGTACTTC	CASSEDSGDALAKNIQYF
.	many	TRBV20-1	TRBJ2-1	TGCAGTGCTAGAGATATGCGGAGGACCCCCCTGGGGGATGAGCAGTTCTTC	CSARDMRRTPLGDEQFF
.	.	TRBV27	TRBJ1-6	TGTGCCAGCAGTCTCTCTCCACAGGGAGCCCATTCACCCCTCCACTTT	CASSLSPQGAHSPLHF
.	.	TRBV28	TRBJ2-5	TGTGCCAGCAGTCTTGACTGGGGGCGGCAAGAGACCCAGTACTTC	CASSLDWGRQETQYF
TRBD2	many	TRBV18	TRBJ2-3	TGTGCCAGCTCACCTCTCCCCGGGGGGAACGGCGCGCAGTATTTT	CASSPLPGGNGAQYF
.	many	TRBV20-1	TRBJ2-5	TGCAGTGCTATCGGCAGGGCCAACCAAGAGACCCAGTACTTC	CSAIGRANQETQYF
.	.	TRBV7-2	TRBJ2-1	TGTGCCAGCAGCTTAGTCGGGAAGGGGGACAATGAGCAGTTCTTC	CASSLVGKGDNEQFF
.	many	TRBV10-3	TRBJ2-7	TGTGCCATCAGTGGGGACGACTCCTACGAGCAGTACTTC	CAISGDDSYEQYF
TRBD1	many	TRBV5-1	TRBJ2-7	TGCGCCAGCAGCTTGGGTCCAGGGGGCTACGAGCAGTACTTC	CASSLGPGGYEQYF
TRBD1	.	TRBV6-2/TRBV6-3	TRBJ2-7	TGTGCCAGCAGTTTTGTGGGACAGGGGGCCTTCGAGCAGTACTTC	CASSFVGQGAFEQYF
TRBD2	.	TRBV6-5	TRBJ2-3	TGTGCCAGCAGTTACTGGGGGACTAGCGGCTTCGCAGATACGCAGTATTTT	CASSYWGTSGFADTQYF
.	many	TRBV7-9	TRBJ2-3	TGTGCCAGCAGCCCTCCCGCTCCAGATACGCAGTATTTT	CASSPPAPDTQYF
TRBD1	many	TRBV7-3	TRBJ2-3	TGTGCCAGCAGCATAGGGACAGGGATCACAGATACGCAGTATTTT	CASSIGTGITDTQYF
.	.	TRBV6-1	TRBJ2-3	TGTGCCAGCAGTGATCCAGGGATGGGTACAGATACGCAGTATTTT	CASSDPGMGTDTQYF
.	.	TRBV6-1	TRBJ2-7	TGTGCCAGCAGTCACGAACCGACCGTCGACGAGCAGTACTTC	CASSHEPTVDEQYF
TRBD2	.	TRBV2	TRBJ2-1	TGTGCCAGCAGTAGGGGACTAGCGGGACTTGAGGGAGTCGAGCAGTTCTTC	CASSRGLAGLEGVEQFF
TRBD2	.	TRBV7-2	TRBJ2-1	TGTGCCAGCAGCTTTATGAGAACCGGGACTAGTGGCAATGAGCAGTTCTTC	CASSFMRTGTSGNEQFF
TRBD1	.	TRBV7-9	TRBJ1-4	TGTGCCAGCAGCTTCGCCGGGACAGGGGATGAAAAACTGTTTTTT	CASSFAGTGDEKLFF
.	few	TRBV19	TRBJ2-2	TGTGCCAGTAGTATAGTCGGGAGTATGTTCACCGGGGAGCTGTTTTTT	CASSIVGSMFTGELFF
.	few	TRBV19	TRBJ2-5	TGTGCCAGTAGTATGTTGGCGGGGGCGGTTCAAGAGACCCAGTACTTC	CASSMLAGAVQETQYF
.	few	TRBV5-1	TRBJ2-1	TGCGCCAGCAGAGACGGGTTCTCCTACAATGAGCAGTTCTTC	CASRDGFSYNEQFF
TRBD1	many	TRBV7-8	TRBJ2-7	TGTGCCAGCAGCGTGGGACAGAGCTACGAGCAGTACTTC	CASSVGQSYEQYF
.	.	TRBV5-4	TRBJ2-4	TGTGCCAGCAGCTTGTGGGGGGCGCCCAAAAACATTCAGTACTTC	CASSLWGAPKNIQYF
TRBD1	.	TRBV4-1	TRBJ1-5	TGCGCCAGCAGCCACCCCACAGGGGGCGGGCAGCCCCAGCATTTT	CASSHPTGGGQPQHF
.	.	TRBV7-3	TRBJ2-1	TGTGCCAGCAGCTTCAACCCGGGACTCAAAGGAGATGAGCAGTTCTTC	CASSFNPGLKGDEQFF
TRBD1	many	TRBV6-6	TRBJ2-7	TGTGCCAGCAGTTACGGGACAGGCAATTACGAGCAGTACTTC	CASSYGTGNYEQYF
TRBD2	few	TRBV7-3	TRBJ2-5	TGTGCCAGCAGCATCGGACTAGCGGGGGGCGCCTCTCATGGGGAGACCCAGTACTTC	CASSIGLAGGASHGETQYF
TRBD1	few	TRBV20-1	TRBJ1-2	TGCAGTGCTAGAGGTTTCCTTCGGGACAGGGTTCCCACTAACTATGGCTACACCTTC	CSARGFLRDRVPTNYGYTF
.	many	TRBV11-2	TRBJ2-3	TGTGCCAGCAGCTCTACAGCAGATACGCAGTATTTT	CASSSTADTQYF
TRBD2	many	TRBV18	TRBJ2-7	TGTGCCAGCTCACCTTTGACTAGCGCCTTCAGCGAGCAGTACTTC	CASSPLTSAFSEQYF
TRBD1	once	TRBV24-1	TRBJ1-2	TGTGCCACCAGTGACAACGGACAGGGTAACTATGGCTACACCTTC	CATSDNGQGNYGYTF
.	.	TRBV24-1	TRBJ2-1	TGTGCCACCAGTCTGGGCCAGCGGAGCTCCTACAATGAGCAGTTCTTC	CATSLGQRSSYNEQFF
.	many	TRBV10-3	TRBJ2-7	TGTGCCATCAGCGCAGGGGGTGGCGGGGGGTTCTACGAGCAGTACTTC	CAISAGGGGGFYEQYF
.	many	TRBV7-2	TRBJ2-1	TGTGCCAGCAGCTTACGGGGAACCCTGAATGAGCAGTTCTTC	CASSLRGTLNEQFF
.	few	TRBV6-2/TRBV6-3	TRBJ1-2	TGTGCCAGCAGTTACGGATCAGGGAGGTCTGGCTACACCTTC	CASSYGSGRSGYTF
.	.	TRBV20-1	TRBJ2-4	TGCAGTGCCAGGGTGGGGGGGCGTTACATTCAGTACTTC	CSARVGGRYIQYF
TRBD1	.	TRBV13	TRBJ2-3	TGTGCCAGCAGTCAACACAGGGGTCCTAGCACAGATACGCAGTATTTT	CASSQHRGPSTDTQYF
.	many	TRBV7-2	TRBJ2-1	TGTGCCAGCAGCTACCGGAGGAACCTAGAGCAGTTCTTC	CASSYRRNLEQFF
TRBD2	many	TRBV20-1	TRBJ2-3	TGCAGTGCTACACTAGCGGGAGAGCACACAGATACGCAGTATTTT	CSATLAGEHTDTQYF
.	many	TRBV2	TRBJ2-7	TGTGCCAGCAGCGACGAATGGGTGGCGGGTGAGCAGTACTTC	CASSDEWVAGEQYF
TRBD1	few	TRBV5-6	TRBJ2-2	TGTGCCAGCAGCTTAACAGGGGGCGGCCCCGGGGAGCTGTTTTTT	CASSLTGGGPGELFF
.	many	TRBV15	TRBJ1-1	TGTGCCACCAGCAGGTCGTACGGGAACACTGAAGCTTTCTTT	CATSRSYGNTEAFF
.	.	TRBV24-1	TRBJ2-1	TGTGCCACCAGTGATTCCCCGTCCTACAATGAGCAGTTCTTC	CATSDSPSYNEQFF
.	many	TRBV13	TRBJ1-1	TGTGCCAGCAGCTTAAAGCCAGACACTGAAGCTTTCTTT	CASSLKPDTEAFF
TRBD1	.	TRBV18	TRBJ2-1	TGTGCCAGCTCACCACCTGACAGGGTATACAATGAGCAGTTCTTC	CASSPPDRVYNEQFF